This entry describes one T cell receptor beta chain. The antigen remains unidentified. This CDR3 has 14 amino acids. V lost 5 bases and J 2 bases, leaving 12 bases between the germline ends. Looked up from germline, CDR1 is SGHNT and CDR2 is YENEEA. The record originates from a study of OX40 agonist ivuxolimab in advanced cancers. Study at large: Prior checkpoint blockade (anti-PD-1, anti-PD-L1 or anti-CTLA-4) was permitted; about 40% had it.

Study conclusions and caveats: Average numbers of expanded clones were greater in CD8+ T cells than in CD4+. What antigens the expanded peripheral T cells recognized was never established.

Assay used: immunoSEQ multiplex PCR; TCRdb lists only in-frame clones, some missing. The sample lists over 40,000 clones; over 80% were seen once. Samples of blood were obtained at baseline, on cycle 4 day 1, and on cycle 7 day 1. The V gene is TRBV11-3, the J gene TRBJ2-5, with TRBD1 as a possible D gene (6 bases). The sample was CD4+ or CD8+ T cells sorted from blood, taken in a trial of the OX40 agonist ivuxolimab. The source is an adult with an advanced solid tumor such as melanoma, head and neck, liver or kidney cancer. The CDR3 DNA reads as TGTGCCAGCAGCGGGGGCGGGCAGCAAGAGACCCAGTACTTC. Encoded protein: CASSGGGQQETQYF. The complete variable domain, with remaining parts taken from reference TRBV11-3 and TRBJ2-5, reads EAGVVQSPRYKIIEKKQPVAFWCNPISGHNTLYWYLQNLGQGPELLIRYENEEAVDDSQLPKDRFSAERLKGVDSTLKIQPAELGDSAVYLCASSGGGQQETQYFGPGTRLLVL.